The subject of this entry is one T cell receptor beta chain. The authors ran the assay at deep level. Every immunoSEQ plate was one replicate of a subset's evenly spread DNA. Unsorted PBMC replicate PCRs used approximately 280 ng DNA, 25,000 to 30,000 T cell genomes. The repertoire was sequenced with immunoSEQ multiplex PCR; TCRdb's copy has only in-frame clones and lacks some. Of about 490,000 clones in the sample, over 70% were seen once. The CDR3 runs to 14 residues. Germline values: CDR1 MNHEY, CDR2 SMNVEV (reference sequence). The ends were cut back, 6 bases at V and 9 bases at J, with 20 bases in the middle. These data originate in a study of shared clonotypes between healthy human individuals.

Source material: PBMCs. The sequence was collected from a woman aged 35 to 49 in good health. Some clones in this sample may be carry-over from other donors' samples. J is TRBJ1-2 and V is TRBV27; D might be TRBD1 (5 bases). This CDR3 reads CASRGSGQGRSYTF. The CDR3 DNA follows: TGTGCCAGCAGGGGTTCGGGGCAGGGTAGAAGCTACACCTTC.